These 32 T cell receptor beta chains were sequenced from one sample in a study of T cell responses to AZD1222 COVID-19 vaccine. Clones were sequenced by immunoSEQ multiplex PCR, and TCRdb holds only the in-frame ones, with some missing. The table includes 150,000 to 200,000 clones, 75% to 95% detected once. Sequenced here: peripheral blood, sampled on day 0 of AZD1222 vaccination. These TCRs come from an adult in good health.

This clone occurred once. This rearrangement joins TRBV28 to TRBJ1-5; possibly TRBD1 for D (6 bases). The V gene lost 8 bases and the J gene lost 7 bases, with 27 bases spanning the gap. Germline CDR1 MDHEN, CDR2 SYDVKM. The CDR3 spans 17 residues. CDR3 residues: CASRAGGAVSSGQPQHF. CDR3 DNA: TGTGCCAGCCGCGCGGGGGGGGCGGTATCATCGGGGCAGCCCCAGCATTTT. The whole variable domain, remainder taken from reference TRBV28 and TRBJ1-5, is DVKVTQSSRYLVKRTGEKVFLECVQDMDHENMFWYRQDPGLGLRLIYFSYDVKMKEKGDIPEGYSVSREKKERFSLILESASTNQTSMYLCASRAGGAVSSGQPQHFGDGTRLSIL.

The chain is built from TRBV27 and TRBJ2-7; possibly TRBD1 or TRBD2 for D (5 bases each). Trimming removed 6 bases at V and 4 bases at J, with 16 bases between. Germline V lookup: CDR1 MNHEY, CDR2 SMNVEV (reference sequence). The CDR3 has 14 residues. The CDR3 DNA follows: TGTGCCAGCAGCACCCTCGGGGACGGTTACGAGCAGTACTTC. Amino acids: CASSTLGDGYEQYF.

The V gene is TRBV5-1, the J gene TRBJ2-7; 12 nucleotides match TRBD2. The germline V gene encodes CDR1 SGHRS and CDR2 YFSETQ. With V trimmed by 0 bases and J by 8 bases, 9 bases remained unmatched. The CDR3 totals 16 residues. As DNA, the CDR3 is TGCGCCAGCAGCTTGGGGGGACTAGCGGGTTCCTTAAAGCAGTACTTC. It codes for CASSLGGLAGSLKQYF.

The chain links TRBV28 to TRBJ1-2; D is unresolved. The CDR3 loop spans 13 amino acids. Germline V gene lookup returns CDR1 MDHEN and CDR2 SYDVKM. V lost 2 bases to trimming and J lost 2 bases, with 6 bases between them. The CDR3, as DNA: TGTGCCAGCAGTTTACGGTTCAACTATGGCTACACCTTC. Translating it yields CASSLRFNYGYTF.

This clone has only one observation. DNA of the CDR3: TGTGCCACCAAGGACAGCGGGAGCTACGAGCAGTACTTC. This sequence encodes CATKDSGSYEQYF. The chain carries TRBV15 and TRBJ2-7, with 8 nucleotides matching TRBD2. CDR1 is LNHNV and CDR2 is YYDKDF in the germline V gene (reference sequence). The CDR3 extends over 13 amino acids. Trimming removed 7 bases from V and 3 bases from J; junction bases left unmatched: 5.

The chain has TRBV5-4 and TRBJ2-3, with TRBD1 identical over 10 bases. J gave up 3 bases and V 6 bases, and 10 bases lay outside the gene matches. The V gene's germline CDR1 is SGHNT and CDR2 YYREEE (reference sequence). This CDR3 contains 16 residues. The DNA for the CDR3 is TGTGCCAGCAAAGTCCCGGGACAGGGGTTAACAGATACGCAGTATTTT. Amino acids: CASKVPGQGLTDTQYF.

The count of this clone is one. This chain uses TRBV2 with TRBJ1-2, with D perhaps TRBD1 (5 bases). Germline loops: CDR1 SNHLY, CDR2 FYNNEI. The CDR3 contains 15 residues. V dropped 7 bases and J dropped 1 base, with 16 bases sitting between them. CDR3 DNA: TGTGCCAGCACCCTGACAGCCTCTTTTAACTATGGCTACACCTTC. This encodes CASTLTASFNYGYTF.

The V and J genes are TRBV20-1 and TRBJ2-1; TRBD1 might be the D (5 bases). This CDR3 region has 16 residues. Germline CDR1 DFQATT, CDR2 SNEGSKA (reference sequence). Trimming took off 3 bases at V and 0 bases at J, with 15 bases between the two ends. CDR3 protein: CSASVLGRTSYNEQFF. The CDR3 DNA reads TGCAGTGCTAGTGTACTGGGGCGGACCTCCTACAATGAGCAGTTCTTC.

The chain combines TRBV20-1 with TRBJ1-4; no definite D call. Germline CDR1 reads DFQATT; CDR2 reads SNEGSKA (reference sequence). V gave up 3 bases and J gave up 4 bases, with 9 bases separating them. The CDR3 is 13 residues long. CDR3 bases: TGCAGTGCTAGTTCGGGCGGTAATGAAAAACTGTTTTTT. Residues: CSASSGGNEKLFF.

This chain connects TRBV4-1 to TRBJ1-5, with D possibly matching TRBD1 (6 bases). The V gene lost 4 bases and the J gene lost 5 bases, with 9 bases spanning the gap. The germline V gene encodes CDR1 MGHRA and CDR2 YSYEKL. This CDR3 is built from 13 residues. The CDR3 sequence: CASSPYRDQPQHF. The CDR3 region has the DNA TGCGCCAGCAGCCCTTACAGGGATCAGCCCCAGCATTTT.

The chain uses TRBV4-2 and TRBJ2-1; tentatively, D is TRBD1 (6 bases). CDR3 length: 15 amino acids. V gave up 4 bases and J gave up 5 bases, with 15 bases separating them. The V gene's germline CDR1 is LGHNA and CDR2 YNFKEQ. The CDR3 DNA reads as TGTGCCAGCAGCCGCACAGGGCAACCAAACAATGAGCAGTTCTTC. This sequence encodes CASSRTGQPNNEQFF.

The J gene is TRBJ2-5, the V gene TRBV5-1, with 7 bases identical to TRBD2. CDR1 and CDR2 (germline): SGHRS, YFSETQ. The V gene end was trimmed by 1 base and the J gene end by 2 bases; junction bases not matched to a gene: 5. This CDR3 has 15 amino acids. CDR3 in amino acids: CASSLWSSGQETQYF. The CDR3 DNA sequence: TGCGCCAGCAGCTTGTGGTCTAGCGGTCAAGAGACCCAGTACTTC.

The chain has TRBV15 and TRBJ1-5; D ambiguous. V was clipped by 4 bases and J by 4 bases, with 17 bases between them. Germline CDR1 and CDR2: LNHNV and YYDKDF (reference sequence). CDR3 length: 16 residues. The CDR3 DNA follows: TGTGCCACCAGCACCCAAGAAAAGGACGGGAATCAGCCCCAGCATTTT. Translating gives CATSTQEKDGNQPQHF.

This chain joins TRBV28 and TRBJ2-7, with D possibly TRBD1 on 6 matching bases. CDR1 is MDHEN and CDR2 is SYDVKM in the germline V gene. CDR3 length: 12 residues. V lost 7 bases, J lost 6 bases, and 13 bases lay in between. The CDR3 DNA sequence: TGTGCCAGCACCCCAACAGGGACCGAGCAGTACTTC. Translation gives CASTPTGTEQYF.

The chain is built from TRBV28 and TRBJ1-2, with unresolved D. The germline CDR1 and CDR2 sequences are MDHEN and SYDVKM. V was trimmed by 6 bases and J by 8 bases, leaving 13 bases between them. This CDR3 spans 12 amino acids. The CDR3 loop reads CASSRGAMGYTF. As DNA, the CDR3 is TGTGCCAGCAGCCGAGGAGCTATGGGCTACACCTTC.

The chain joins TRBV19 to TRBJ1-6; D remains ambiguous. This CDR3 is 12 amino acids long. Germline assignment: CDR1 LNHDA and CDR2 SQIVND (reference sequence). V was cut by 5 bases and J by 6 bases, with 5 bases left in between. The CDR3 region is CASSFLNSPLHF. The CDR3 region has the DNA TGTGCCAGTAGTTTCCTTAATTCACCCCTCCACTTT.

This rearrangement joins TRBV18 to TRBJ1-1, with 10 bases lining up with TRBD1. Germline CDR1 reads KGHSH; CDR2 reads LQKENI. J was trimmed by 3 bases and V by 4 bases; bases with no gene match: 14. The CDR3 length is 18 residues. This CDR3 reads CASSLHLTGTGEDTEAFF. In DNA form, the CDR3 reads TGTGCCAGCTCACTACACCTTACCGGGACAGGGGAGGACACTGAAGCTTTCTTT.

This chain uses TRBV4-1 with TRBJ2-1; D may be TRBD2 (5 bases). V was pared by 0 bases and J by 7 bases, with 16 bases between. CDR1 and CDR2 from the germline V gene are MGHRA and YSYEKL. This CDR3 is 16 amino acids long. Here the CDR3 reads CASSQDLDPGGNEQFF. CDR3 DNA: TGCGCCAGCAGCCAAGATTTAGACCCAGGCGGGAATGAGCAGTTCTTC.

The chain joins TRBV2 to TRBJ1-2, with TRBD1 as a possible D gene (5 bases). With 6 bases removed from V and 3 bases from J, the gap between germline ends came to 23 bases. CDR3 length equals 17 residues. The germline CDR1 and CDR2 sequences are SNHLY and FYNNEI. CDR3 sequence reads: CASRALGEVGEDYGYTF. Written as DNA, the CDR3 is TGTGCCAGCAGGGCCTTGGGGGAAGTCGGTGAAGACTATGGCTACACCTTC.

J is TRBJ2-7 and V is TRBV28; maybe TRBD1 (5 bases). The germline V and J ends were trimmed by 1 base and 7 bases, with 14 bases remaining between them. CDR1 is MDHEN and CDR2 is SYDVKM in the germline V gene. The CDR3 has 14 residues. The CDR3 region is CASSLSLGAGEQYF. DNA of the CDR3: TGTGCCAGCAGTTTATCCCTAGGTGCAGGGGAGCAGTACTTC.

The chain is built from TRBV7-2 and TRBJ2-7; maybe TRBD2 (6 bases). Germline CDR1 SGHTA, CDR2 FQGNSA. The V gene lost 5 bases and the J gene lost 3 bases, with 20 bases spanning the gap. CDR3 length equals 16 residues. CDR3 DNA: TGTGCCAGCAGCCCCTCCGGTGGCGGCGGGATCTACGAGCAGTACTTC. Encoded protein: CASSPSGGGGIYEQYF.

As DNA, the CDR3 is TGTGCCAGCAGTTCCTGGGACAGAAACTATGGCTACACCTTC. Its protein product is CASSSWDRNYGYTF. The chain is built from TRBV28 and TRBJ1-2; 7 bases map to TRBD1. CDR3 length equals 14 residues. Germline V gives CDR1 MDHEN, CDR2 SYDVKM. V shed 4 bases and J 2 bases; nucleotides not matched to a gene: 4.

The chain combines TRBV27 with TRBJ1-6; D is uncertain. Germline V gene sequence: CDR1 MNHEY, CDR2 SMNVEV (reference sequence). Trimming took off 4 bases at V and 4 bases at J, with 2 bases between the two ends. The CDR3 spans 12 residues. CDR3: CASSSYNSPLHF. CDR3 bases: TGTGCCAGCAGTTCTTATAATTCACCCCTCCACTTT.

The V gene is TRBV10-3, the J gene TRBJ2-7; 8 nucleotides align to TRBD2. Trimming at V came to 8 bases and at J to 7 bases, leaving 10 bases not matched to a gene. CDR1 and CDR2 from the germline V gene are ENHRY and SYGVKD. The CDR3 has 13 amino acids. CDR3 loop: CAIREAGVREQYF. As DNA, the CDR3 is TGTGCCATCCGAGAAGCGGGAGTGAGAGAGCAGTACTTC.

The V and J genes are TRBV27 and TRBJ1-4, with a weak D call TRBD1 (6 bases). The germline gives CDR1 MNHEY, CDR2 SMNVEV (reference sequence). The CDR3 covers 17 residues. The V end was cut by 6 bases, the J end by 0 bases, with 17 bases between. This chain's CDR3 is CASSRGRGPATNEKLFF. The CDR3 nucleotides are TGTGCCAGCAGCCGGGGGCGTGGGCCTGCAACTAATGAAAAACTGTTTTTT.

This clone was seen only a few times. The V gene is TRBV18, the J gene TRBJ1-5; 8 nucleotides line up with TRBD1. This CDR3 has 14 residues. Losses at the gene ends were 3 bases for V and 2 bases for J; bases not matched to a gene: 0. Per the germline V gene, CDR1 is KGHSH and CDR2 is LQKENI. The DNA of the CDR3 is TGTGCCAGCTCACCGGGACAGGGCAATCAGCCCCAGCATTTT. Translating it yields CASSPGQGNQPQHF. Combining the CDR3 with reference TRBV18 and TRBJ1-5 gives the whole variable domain NAGVMQNPRHLVRRRGQEARLRCSPMKGHSHVYWYRQLPEEGLKFMVYLQKENIIDESGMPKERFSAEFPKEGPSILRIQQVVRGDSAAYFCASSPGQGNQPQHFGDGTRLSIL.

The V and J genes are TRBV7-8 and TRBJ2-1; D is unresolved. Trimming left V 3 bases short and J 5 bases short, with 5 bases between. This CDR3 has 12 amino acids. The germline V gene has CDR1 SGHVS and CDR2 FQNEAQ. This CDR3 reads CASSFADNEQFF. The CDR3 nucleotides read TGTGCCAGCAGCTTCGCGGACAATGAGCAGTTCTTC.

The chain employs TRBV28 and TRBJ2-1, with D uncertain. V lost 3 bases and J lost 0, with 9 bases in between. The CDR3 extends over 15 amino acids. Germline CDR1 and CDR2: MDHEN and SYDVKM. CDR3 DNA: TGTGCCAGCAGTTTTCTGCTAGGCTCCTACAATGAGCAGTTCTTC. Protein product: CASSFLLGSYNEQFF.

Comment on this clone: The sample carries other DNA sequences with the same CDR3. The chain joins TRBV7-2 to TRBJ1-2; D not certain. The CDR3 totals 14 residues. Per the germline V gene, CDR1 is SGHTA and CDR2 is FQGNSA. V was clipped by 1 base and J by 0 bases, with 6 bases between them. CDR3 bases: TGTGCCAGCAGCTTAGGGAGATCTAACTATGGCTACACCTTC. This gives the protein CASSLGRSNYGYTF.

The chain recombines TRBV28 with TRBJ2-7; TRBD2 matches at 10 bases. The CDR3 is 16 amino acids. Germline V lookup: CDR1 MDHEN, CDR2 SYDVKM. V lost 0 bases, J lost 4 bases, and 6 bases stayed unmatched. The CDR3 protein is CASSLWSSGSAYEQYF. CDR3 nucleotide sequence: TGTGCCAGCAGTTTATGGTCTAGCGGGAGTGCTTACGAGCAGTACTTC. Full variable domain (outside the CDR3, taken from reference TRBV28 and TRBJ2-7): DVKVTQSSRYLVKRTGEKVFLECVQDMDHENMFWYRQDPGLGLRLIYFSYDVKMKEKGDIPEGYSVSREKKERFSLILESASTNQTSMYLCASSLWSSGSAYEQYFGPGTRLTVT.

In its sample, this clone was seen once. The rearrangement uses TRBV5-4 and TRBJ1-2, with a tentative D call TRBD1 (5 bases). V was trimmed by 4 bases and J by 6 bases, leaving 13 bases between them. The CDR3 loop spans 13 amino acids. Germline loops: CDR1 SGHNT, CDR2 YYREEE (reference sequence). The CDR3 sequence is CASSPPNRNGYTF. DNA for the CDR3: TGTGCCAGCAGCCCTCCGAACAGGAATGGCTACACCTTC.

The CDR3, as DNA: TGTGCCAGCAGCCTTCGGCTAGCGGGAGTCGCAGATACGCAGTATTTT. It yields the protein CASSLRLAGVADTQYF. The gene calls are TRBV5-4 and TRBJ2-3; 10 bases align to TRBD2. Trimming at V came to 4 bases and at J to 4 bases, leaving 9 bases not matched to a gene. The germline V gene encodes CDR1 SGHNT and CDR2 YYREEE (reference sequence). The CDR3 runs 16 residues.